These 17 T cell receptor beta chains share one sample of origin, sequenced in a study of T cells in Graves' hyperthyroidism and ophthalmopathy. It was RNA transcripts that yielded the amplified TCR beta CDR3 regions. The primer set for the first-round RT-PCR of the TCR CDR3 was HTBI. MiXCR was run by TCRdb on the multiplex PCR reads, yielding one entry per CDR3 protein. The sample holds about 400,000 distinct CDR3 sequences, 15% to 18% seen once. Material for sequencing was blood. The receptors here all came from a woman aged 18-30 years with Graves' hyperthyroidism.

Ten or more counts support this clonotype. The chain is built from TRBV12-3 or TRBV12-4 and TRBJ1-5; TRBD1 aligns across 7 bases. With 7 bases clipped from V and 5 bases from J, the junction kept 11 bases outside the gene matches. The CDR3 consists of 15 residues. CDR3 region: CASIHSTGVDQPQHF. CDR3 DNA: TGTGCCAGCATCCACTCAACAGGGGTGGATCAGCCCCAGCATTTT.

The sample holds a few counts of this clonotype. The genes are TRBV20-1 and TRBJ2-5; D might be TRBD1 (5 bases). V lost 2 bases and J lost 1, with 11 bases in between. Germline assignment: CDR1 DFQATT and CDR2 SNEGSKA (reference sequence). The CDR3 extends over 14 amino acids. CDR3 DNA sequence: TGCAGTGCTAGATTCCCGACAGCCCAAGAGACCCAGTACTTC. Translation gives CSARFPTAQETQYF.

This clonotype was counted ten times or more. This chain uses TRBV3-1 with TRBJ1-3; 7 bases are a match to TRBD1. Germline loops: CDR1 LGHDT, CDR2 YNNKEL (reference sequence). CDR3 length equals 19 residues. The V gene end was trimmed by 5 bases and the J gene end by 0 bases; junction bases not matched to a gene: 16. The CDR3 spells CASSKTTGTLQGSGNTIYF. The CDR3 DNA follows: TGTGCCAGCAGCAAGACGACAGGGACCCTTCAGGGCTCTGGAAACACCATATATTTT. The entire variable domain, with the rest obtained from reference TRBV3-1 and TRBJ1-3, is as follows: DTAVSQTPKYLVTQMGNDKSIKCEQNLGHDTMYWYKQDSKKFLKIMFSYNNKELIINETVPNRFSPKSPDKAHLNLHINSLELGDSAVYFCASSKTTGTLQGSGNTIYFGEGSWLTVV.

This clonotype was seen at least ten times. One end of the junction is discordant with germline, which a read error may explain. This rearrangement joins TRBV5-1 to TRBJ1-6; 10 nucleotides agree with TRBD1. This CDR3 spans 15 amino acids. Germline assignment: CDR1 SGHRS and CDR2 YFSETQ. The CDR3 bases are TGTGCCAGCAGCTTAGCGGGACAGGGGAATTCACCCCTCCACTTT. It specifies CASSLAGQGNSPLHF. Together with reference TRBV5-1 and TRBJ1-6, the CDR3 gives the full variable domain: KAGVTQTPRYLIKTRGQQVTLSCSPISGHRSVSWYQQTPGQGLQFLFEYFSETQRNKGNFPGRFSGRQFSNSRSEMNVSTLELGDSALYLCASSLAGQGNSPLHFGNGTRLTVT.

This clonotype was detected ten times or more. This chain links TRBV20-1 with TRBJ2-7, with 8 bases that match TRBD1. V gave up 6 bases and J gave up 7 bases; unmatched junction bases: 14. This CDR3 is 14 amino acids long. CDR1 and CDR2 (germline): DFQATT, SNEGSKA (reference sequence). Here the CDR3 DNA reads TGCAGTGCGTACACGGGACAGGCAATTGGAGAGCAGTACTTC. Translating it yields CSAYTGQAIGEQYF.

The chain joins TRBV30 to TRBJ1-2; D unclear. The CDR3 is 14 amino acids. Trimming removed 6 bases at V and 0 bases at J, with 14 bases between. CDR1 and CDR2 from the germline V gene are GTSNPN and SVGIG (reference sequence). The CDR3 sequence: CACLRHPANYGYTF. Written as DNA, the CDR3 is TGTGCCTGTTTGCGACATCCCGCTAACTATGGCTACACCTTC.

This clonotype was counted ten times or more. The rearrangement links TRBV6-1 to TRBJ2-7; either TRBD1 or TRBD2 may supply D (5 bases each). CDR3 length: 14 residues. With 2 bases removed from V and 7 bases from J, the gap between germline ends came to 15 bases. Per the germline V gene, CDR1 is MNHNS and CDR2 is SASEGT. The CDR3 region has the DNA TGTGCCAGCAGTGAATCGGGGCTAGCTTGGGAGCAGTACTTC. As protein: CASSESGLAWEQYF.

Ten or more counts support this clonotype. The chain links TRBV30 to TRBJ2-3; tentative D call: TRBD1 (5 bases). Germline CDR1 reads GTSNPN; CDR2 reads SVGIG (reference sequence). The CDR3 covers 14 residues. The V end was cut by 0 bases, the J end by 2 bases, with 9 bases between. The CDR3 DNA reads TGTGCCTGGAGTGTAGGGGTTTCCACAGATACGCAGTATTTT. Translated: CAWSVGVSTDTQYF.

In this sample, this clonotype turned up many times. This rearrangement joins TRBV6-2 or TRBV6-3 to TRBJ2-3, with D possibly being TRBD1 (6 bases). V lost 5 bases and J 6 bases, leaving 15 bases between the germline ends. CDR3 length: 14 amino acids. Germline assignment: CDR1 MNHEY and CDR2 SVGEGT. The DNA of the CDR3 is TGTGCCAGCAGTCGTGCGGACAGACTGGATACGCAGTATTTT. It is translated as CASSRADRLDTQYF.

Note on this clonotype: This may be a read error, as it is one base from a much larger clone. The chain couples TRBV5-1 to TRBJ2-1; D remains unclear. The V end lost 9 bases, the J end lost 4 bases, and 20 bases lay between the germline ends. This CDR3 is 15 amino acids long. Germline V gene data show CDR1 as SGHRS and CDR2 as YFSETQ. CDR3 in DNA: TGCGCCACCTGTCCCGGAACGGAGATGTACAATGAGCAGTTCTTC. It yields the protein CATCPGTEMYNEQFF. Filled out from reference TRBV5-1 and TRBJ2-1, the complete variable domain reads KAGVTQTPRYLIKTRGQQVTLSCSPISGHRSVSWYQQTPGQGLQFLFEYFSETQRNKGNFPGRFSGRQFSNSRSEMNVSTLELGDSALYLCATCPGTEMYNEQFFGPGTRLTVL.

This clonotype came up many times. The rearrangement uses TRBV20-1 and TRBJ2-7; the match to TRBD2 covers 10 bases. Losses at the gene ends were 3 bases for V and 0 bases for J; bases not matched to a gene: 5. This CDR3 has 15 residues. Germline CDR1 is DFQATT and CDR2 is SNEGSKA (reference sequence). The CDR3 sequence: CSASVGLANSYEQYF. The CDR3 DNA reads as TGCAGTGCTAGCGTGGGACTAGCGAACTCCTACGAGCAGTACTTC.

This clonotype was recorded at least ten times. This chain links TRBV27 with TRBJ2-1, with 7 bases matching TRBD2. The V gene end was trimmed by 4 bases and the J gene end by 7 bases; junction bases not matched to a gene: 10. Germline CDR1 is MNHEY and CDR2 is SMNVEV (reference sequence). The CDR3 has 15 residues. The CDR3 is CASSSSGNRQNEQFF. The CDR3 DNA reads as TGTGCCAGCAGTTCTAGCGGCAATAGGCAGAATGAGCAGTTCTTC.

In its sample, this clonotype was seen many times. The chain couples TRBV10-3 to TRBJ1-1; TRBD1 might be the D (5 bases). Trimming took off 8 bases at V and 4 bases at J, with 11 bases between the two ends. Germline values: CDR1 ENHRY, CDR2 SYGVKD. The CDR3 runs to 12 residues. The CDR3 sequence: CAILGGGTEAFF. The CDR3 DNA reads as TGTGCCATCCTCGGGGGGGGCACTGAAGCTTTCTTT.

A note on this clonotype: This could be a read error, since a much larger clone is one nucleotide away. The chain joins TRBV7-3 to TRBJ2-1, with 7 bases matching TRBD2. CDR3 size: 16 residues. Looked up from germline, CDR1 is SGHTA and CDR2 is FQGTGA. Here the CDR3 reads CASSLTGRSSYDEQFF. The CDR3 coding sequence is TGTGCCAGCAGCTTAACCGGGAGGAGCTCCTACGATGAGCAGTTCTTC.

This clonotype was seen only a few times. The V gene is TRBV19, the J gene TRBJ1-6; 8 positions agree with TRBD1. The length of the CDR3 is 16 residues. The germline V gene encodes CDR1 LNHDA and CDR2 SQIVND (reference sequence). Trimming took 4 bases from V and 7 from J; bases not matched to a gene: 9. The CDR3 sequence: CASSTDRGNRNSPLHF. As DNA, the CDR3 is TGTGCCAGTAGTACAGACAGGGGTAATCGGAATTCACCCCTCCACTTT.

This clonotype has ten or more counts. This chain uses TRBV27 with TRBJ2-1, with D perhaps matching TRBD1 or TRBD2 (6 bases each). This CDR3 contains 16 residues. CDR1 MNHEY and CDR2 SMNVEV come from the germline V gene (reference sequence). The V end lost 5 bases, the J end lost 3 bases, and 17 bases lay between the germline ends. The CDR3 region is CASSPTGAGVYNEQFF. DNA of the CDR3: TGTGCCAGCAGTCCAACGGGGGCAGGGGTCTACAATGAGCAGTTCTTC.

This clonotype has more than one count but fewer than ten. This chain connects TRBV9 to TRBJ2-1; D is undetermined. Trimming removed 6 bases at V and 0 bases at J, with 13 bases between. Germline CDR1 and CDR2: SGDLS and YYNGEE. The CDR3 loop spans 15 amino acids. The CDR3 region has the DNA TGTGCCAGCACCGGCTACCTAAGCTCCTACAATGAGCAGTTCTTC. It codes for CASTGYLSSYNEQFF.